Below are 27 T cell receptor beta chains sequenced from a single sample in a study of T-cell reconstitution after alpha-beta-depleted transplantation in children. This sample's TCRbeta library carried unique molecular identifier barcodes. MiXCR was run by TCRdb on the PCR reads, yielding one entry per CDR3 protein. The table lists hundreds of thousands of distinct CDR3 sequences, 20% to 25% of them singletons, with roughly 15% in the top ten. The source was PBMCs, mostly from graft donor cells, collected 360 days after TCRalphabeta/CD19-depleted stem cell transplant. Source of these receptors: a boy less than two years old who had a stem cell transplant for acute myeloid leukemia, so the T cells may come from the graft donor.

The table lists this clonotype with a few counts. This chain connects TRBV9 to TRBJ2-3, with D possibly matching TRBD1 (5 bases). Trimming stripped 1 base from V and 0 bases from J, with 9 bases between. The CDR3 has 15 amino acids. CDR1 is SGDLS and CDR2 is YYNGEE in the germline V gene. The chain's CDR3 is CASSVQGHSTDTQYF. The CDR3 DNA reads TGTGCCAGCAGCGTACAAGGACATAGCACAGATACGCAGTATTTT.

This clonotype was counted a few times. This rearrangement joins TRBV20-1 to TRBJ2-5, with TRBD1 as a possible D gene (5 bases). Trimming cost V 1 base and J 1 base, with 16 bases left between them. This CDR3 has 16 residues. Germline-derived CDR1 and CDR2 are DFQATT and SNEGSKA (reference sequence). CDR3 amino acids: CSARVPQGNRQETQYF. The CDR3 DNA sequence: TGCAGTGCTAGAGTTCCGCAGGGCAATCGCCAAGAGACCCAGTACTTC.

This clonotype has just a few counts. The chain employs TRBV20-1 and TRBJ2-5; the match to TRBD2 covers 11 bases. CDR1 is DFQATT and CDR2 is SNEGSKA in the germline V gene (reference sequence). This CDR3 region has 13 residues. CDR3 sequence: CSAGLAGSGAQYF. Here the CDR3 DNA reads TGCAGCGCCGGACTAGCGGGTTCCGGGGCCCAGTACTTC.

The V call is TRBV11-2, the J call TRBJ2-7, with 13 bases fitting TRBD2. The CDR3 has 16 residues. Looked up from germline, CDR1 is SGHAT and CDR2 is FQNNGV. Germline trimming cut 5 bases from V and 3 bases from J; bases unmatched to any gene: 7. The CDR3 loop reads CASSPRLAGGLYEQYF. The CDR3 coding sequence is TGTGCCAGCAGCCCCAGACTAGCGGGGGGCCTCTACGAGCAGTACTTC.

V and J are TRBV29-1 and TRBJ2-5, with 14 bases aligning to TRBD2. J was trimmed by 2 bases and V by 5 bases; bases with no gene match: 4. Per germline, CDR1 SQVTM and CDR2 ANQGSEA. This CDR3 is 15 amino acids long. Here the CDR3 reads CSVLGLAGGQETQYF. CDR3 nucleotides: TGCAGCGTTTTAGGACTAGCGGGGGGACAAGAGACCCAGTACTTC.

This clonotype showed up many times. The rearrangement uses TRBV15 and TRBJ2-1, with 10 bases identical to TRBD1. Trimming removed 2 bases from V and 6 bases from J; junction bases left unmatched: 4. There are 15 residues in the CDR3. The germline gives CDR1 LNHNV, CDR2 YYDKDF (reference sequence). CDR3 amino acids: CATSRTGDRGNEQFF. The CDR3 DNA sequence: TGTGCCACCAGCAGAACCGGGGACAGGGGCAATGAGCAGTTCTTC.

The chain employs TRBV6-1 and TRBJ2-2; D may correspond to TRBD1 or TRBD2 (5 bases each). From germline, CDR1 is MNHNS and CDR2 SASEGT. The CDR3 loop spans 16 amino acids. V shed 6 bases and J shed 2 bases, with 16 bases lying between them. CDR3 protein: CASSPLSGDNTGELFF. As DNA, the CDR3 is TGTGCCAGCAGCCCTCTCTCCGGGGACAACACCGGGGAGCTGTTTTTT.

This clonotype occurred many times. The V gene is TRBV20-1, the J gene TRBJ2-7; 9 nucleotides align to TRBD1. CDR1 and CDR2 (germline): DFQATT, SNEGSKA (reference sequence). This CDR3 is built from 16 residues. With 6 bases clipped from V and 5 bases from J, the junction kept 17 bases outside the gene matches. The CDR3 DNA is TGCAGTGCCTTTAACCCGGGACAGGGTTCCCTCGACGAGCAGTACTTC. This codes for CSAFNPGQGSLDEQYF.

CDR3 region: CASSFPERGTEAFF. In nucleotides, the CDR3 is TGTGCCAGCAGCTTCCCAGAGCGTGGCACTGAAGCTTTCTTT. The chain is built from TRBV7-9 and TRBJ1-1, with no clear D. CDR3 length: 14 residues. Germline values: CDR1 SEHNR, CDR2 FQNEAQ (reference sequence). V gave up 3 bases and J gave up 4 bases, with 12 bases separating them.

This clonotype has only a few counts. This chain joins TRBV18 and TRBJ2-7; D gene uncertain. The CDR3 is made up of 15 amino acids. V was cut by 4 bases and J by 3 bases, with 16 bases left in between. Germline V CDR1 and CDR2: KGHSH, LQKENI. As DNA, the CDR3 is TGTGCCAGCTCACGAATGAAGGGTAAGGGCTACGAGCAGTACTTC. Translated: CASSRMKGKGYEQYF.

This clonotype appeared many times. The chain employs TRBV14 and TRBJ2-7; either TRBD1 or TRBD2 may fit D (5 bases each). Trimming pared 0 bases from V and 2 bases from J, leaving 14 bases between. The CDR3 is 16 residues long. The germline V gene encodes CDR1 SGHDN and CDR2 FVKESK. The CDR3: CASSQEWALGPYEQYF. In nucleotides, the CDR3 is TGTGCCAGCAGCCAAGAATGGGCCCTGGGACCCTACGAGCAGTACTTC.

This clonotype was seen more than once but under ten times. The chain is built from TRBV29-1 and TRBJ1-2; no firm D call. The CDR3 extends over 14 amino acids. Trimming cost V 2 bases and J 7 bases, with 17 bases left between them. Germline-derived CDR1 and CDR2 are SQVTM and ANQGSEA. The CDR3 DNA is TGCAGCGTTGAATTACTGGACGCCTCCGGTGGCTACACCTTC. It specifies CSVELLDASGGYTF.

J is TRBJ2-3 and V is TRBV20-1; 9 positions match TRBD1. V gave up 4 bases and J gave up 5 bases; unmatched junction bases: 10. The CDR3 runs 15 residues. Germline values: CDR1 DFQATT, CDR2 SNEGSKA (reference sequence). The CDR3 is CSAKPGQGRRDTQYF. Written as DNA, the CDR3 is TGCAGTGCTAAGCCCGGACAGGGGCGAAGAGATACGCAGTATTTT.

This clonotype was counted between two and nine times. The J gene is TRBJ2-7, the V gene TRBV5-1; 8 bases are a match to TRBD1. V shed 1 base and J 1 base; nucleotides not matched to a gene: 4. Germline CDR1 is SGHRS and CDR2 is YFSETQ. This CDR3 comprises 15 residues. The CDR3 region has the DNA TGCGCCAGCAGCTTGTCGAGGACAGGGTCCTACGAGCAGTACTTC. Protein: CASSLSRTGSYEQYF.

In this sample, this clonotype turned up many times. The V gene is TRBV27, the J gene TRBJ2-7; D is uncertain. With 3 bases removed from V and 3 bases from J, the gap between germline ends came to 9 bases. CDR1 is MNHEY and CDR2 is SMNVEV in the germline V gene (reference sequence). The CDR3 extends over 13 amino acids. CDR3 protein: CASSFNYRYEQYV. The CDR3 nucleotides read TGTGCCAGCAGTTTTAATTACCGCTACGAGCAGTACGTC.

CDR3 in amino acids: CSATRRSSGNTIYF. The CDR3, as DNA: TGCAGTGCTACGAGACGTAGCTCTGGAAACACCATATATTTT. The chain couples TRBV20-1 to TRBJ1-3; unclear D gene. V gave up 4 bases and J gave up 0 bases, with 10 bases separating them. The V gene's germline CDR1 is DFQATT and CDR2 SNEGSKA (reference sequence). The CDR3 runs to 14 residues.

The V gene is TRBV12-3 or TRBV12-4, the J gene TRBJ2-5; D ambiguous. CDR3 size: 16 residues. The V end was cut by 6 bases, the J end by 2 bases, with 19 bases between. The CDR3 bases are TGTGCCAGCAGGCCCCGTTCCCAAGTGGGGCAAGAGACCCAGTACTTC. This sequence encodes CASRPRSQVGQETQYF.

This clonotype appeared many times. The rearrangement links TRBV7-2 to TRBJ2-1; 8 bases line up with TRBD2. The ends lost 1 base at V and 5 bases at J; junction bases unmatched: 7. Germline V gene lookup returns CDR1 SGHTA and CDR2 FQGNSA. The CDR3 covers 16 residues. CDR3: CASSLGAGLGDNEQFF. CDR3 nucleotide sequence: TGTGCCAGCAGCTTAGGCGCGGGACTAGGTGACAATGAGCAGTTCTTC.

V and J are TRBV7-2 and TRBJ1-5; 7 bases are shared with TRBD1. Trimming cost V 5 bases and J 7 bases; bases outside gene matches: 14. Germline CDR1 reads SGHTA; CDR2 reads FQGNSA. The CDR3 runs 16 residues. CDR3 sequence: CASSTQGRGSSQPQHF. The CDR3 nucleotides are TGTGCCAGCAGCACACAGGGGCGAGGGTCATCACAGCCCCAGCATTTT.

A few counts support this clonotype. The gene calls are TRBV6-1 and TRBJ1-5, with D possibly being TRBD1 (6 bases). The germline CDR1 and CDR2 sequences are MNHNS and SASEGT. This CDR3 region has 14 residues. Trimming pared 8 bases from V and 9 bases from J, leaving 20 bases between. The CDR3 spells CASGPGGRDLPQHF. In DNA form, the CDR3 reads TGTGCCAGCGGGCCCGGGGGGCGCGACTTGCCCCAGCATTTT.

This clonotype showed up many times. The CDR3 region is CASSYWGENGGQETQYF. The CDR3 DNA reads TGTGCCAGCAGTTACTGGGGGGAGAATGGGGGCCAAGAGACCCAGTACTTC. This rearrangement joins TRBV6-5 to TRBJ2-5; D possibly corresponds to TRBD2 (6 bases). Germline values: CDR1 MNHEY, CDR2 SVGAGI. The CDR3 sequence is 17 residues long. V lost 1 base and J 1 base, leaving 16 bases between the germline ends.

The V gene is TRBV5-1, the J gene TRBJ2-1, with 8 bases matching TRBD2. V was clipped by 0 bases and J by 6 bases; unmatched bases: 5. Germline loops: CDR1 SGHRS, CDR2 YFSETQ. CDR3 length: 15 residues. Here the CDR3 reads CASSLARGAANEQFF. CDR3 in DNA: TGCGCCAGCAGCTTGGCGCGGGGGGCCGCCAATGAGCAGTTCTTC.

This sequence joins TRBV7-2 and TRBJ2-2; 7 bases agree with TRBD2. The V segment lost 4 bases and the J segment 0 bases; nucleotides outside the gene matches: 8. There are 17 residues in the CDR3. Germline V gene sequence: CDR1 SGHTA, CDR2 FQGNSA. CDR3 in amino acids: CASSWETGTTNTGELFF. The CDR3 DNA sequence: TGTGCCAGCAGCTGGGAAACCGGGACTACGAACACCGGGGAGCTGTTTTTT. The variable domain in full, completed from reference TRBV7-2 and TRBJ2-2, reads GAGVSQSPSNKVTEKGKDVELRCDPISGHTALYWYRQSLGQGLEFLIYFQGNSAPDKSGLPSDRFSAERTGGSVSTLTIQRTQQEDSAVYLCASSWETGTTNTGELFFGEGSRLTVL.

The genes are TRBV7-6 and TRBJ2-1; TRBD2 agrees at 9 bases. Germline V gene sequence: CDR1 SGHVS, CDR2 FNYEAQ. This CDR3 comprises 13 residues. The V and J ends lost 1 base and 13 bases, in that order; junction bases with no gene match: 5. Written as DNA, the CDR3 is TGTGCCAGCAGCTTAGTTCAGCGGGGGGTTCAGTTCTTC. Translated: CASSLVQRGVQFF.

This clonotype was counted a few times. The V gene is TRBV4-1, the J gene TRBJ1-1; 7 positions match TRBD1. Trimming cost V 4 bases and J 3 bases; bases outside gene matches: 5. This CDR3 is built from 14 residues. Germline V CDR1 and CDR2: MGHRA, YSYEKL. The CDR3 region is CASSLQGSYTEAFF. The CDR3, as DNA: TGCGCCAGCAGCCTACAGGGGTCCTACACTGAAGCTTTCTTT.

The chain carries TRBV7-2 and TRBJ2-7; 15 bases line up with TRBD2. V lost 6 bases, J lost 2 bases, and 8 bases stayed unmatched. The V gene's germline CDR1 is SGHTA and CDR2 FQGNSA. The CDR3 extends over 17 amino acids. In DNA form, the CDR3 reads TGTGCCAGCAGTTTTAGCGGACTAGCGGGGGGGACCTACGAGCAGTACTTC. Its translation is CASSFSGLAGGTYEQYF.

This clonotype occurred a few times. The V and J genes are TRBV9 and TRBJ2-7, with TRBD1 matching 11 bases. The CDR3 is 15 amino acids. The V gene end was trimmed by 2 bases and the J gene end by 3 bases; junction bases not matched to a gene: 4. Germline CDR1 reads SGDLS; CDR2 reads YYNGEE. As DNA, the CDR3 is TGTGCCAGCAGCGTTGGGACAGGGGGTATCTACGAGCAGTACGTC. It translates to CASSVGTGGIYEQYV.